Following are 25 T cell receptor beta chains from one sample sequenced in a study of blood T cells in healthy people across ages. Primed by a sample-barcoded 5' primer and a J-beta primer mix, a second PCR proceeded for about 6 to 11 cycles. TCRdb re-called the 5' RACE reads through MiXCR, storing one row per CDR3 protein. The sample lists around 1,100,000 distinct CDR3 sequences, under 40% occurring once. What was sequenced was blood. All receptors come from a man aged 18 to 30 in good health.

The J gene is TRBJ1-6, the V gene TRBV5-1; the D is unclear. The CDR3 sequence is 13 residues long. Trimming removed 5 bases from V and 6 bases from J, with 9 bases in between. Germline CDR1 and CDR2: SGHRS and YFSETQ. As DNA, the CDR3 is TGCGCCAGCAGAGACGGAAGTAATTCACCCCTCCACTTT. Protein product: CASRDGSNSPLHF. The full variable domain, in which reference TRBV5-1 and TRBJ1-6 provide the parts outside the CDR3, is KAGVTQTPRYLIKTRGQQVTLSCSPISGHRSVSWYQQTPGQGLQFLFEYFSETQRNKGNFPGRFSGRQFSNSRSEMNVSTLELGDSALYLCASRDGSNSPLHFGNGTRLTVT.

The chain joins TRBV27 to TRBJ1-2; 7 bases match TRBD1. The CDR3 runs to 15 residues. After removal of 4 bases from V and 8 bases from J, the junction contained 13 bases not matched to a gene. Germline V gene lookup returns CDR1 MNHEY and CDR2 SMNVEV (reference sequence). The CDR3, as DNA: TGTGCCAGCAGTTCGGACAGGAGCCATCATGGGGGCTACACCTTC. Protein product: CASSSDRSHHGGYTF.

The chain carries TRBV10-3 and TRBJ2-7, with D tentatively TRBD2 (5 bases). Trimming cost V 3 bases and J 0 bases, with 12 bases left between them. The germline gives CDR1 ENHRY, CDR2 SYGVKD. The CDR3 is made up of 15 amino acids. The CDR3 spells CAISEGGSVSYEQYF. CDR3 coding DNA: TGTGCCATCAGTGAAGGAGGCAGCGTCTCCTACGAGCAGTACTTC.

The chain is built from TRBV7-9 and TRBJ1-5, with D perhaps TRBD1 (5 bases). Germline V gives CDR1 SEHNR, CDR2 FQNEAQ (reference sequence). V gave up 1 base and J gave up 0 bases, with 10 bases separating them. The CDR3 runs to 16 residues. In DNA, the CDR3 is TGTGCCAGCAGCTTAGTCGCGACAGATAGCAATCAGCCCCAGCATTTT. This sequence encodes CASSLVATDSNQPQHF.

The chain links TRBV4-2 to TRBJ1-6; the D is unclear. This CDR3 region has 17 residues. V shed 4 bases and J shed 5 bases, with 18 bases lying between them. Germline CDR1 and CDR2: LGHNA and YNFKEQ. The CDR3 DNA reads as TGTGCCAGCAGCCCGTCTTATGGGGTATCCAATAATTCACCCCTCCACTTT. This sequence encodes CASSPSYGVSNNSPLHF.

This clonotype has just a few counts. One junction end does not reproduce the germline sequence, and a read error may be involved. The gene calls are TRBV20-1 and TRBJ1-2; 9 nucleotides match TRBD1. CDR3 length: 13 residues. Germline V gives CDR1 DFQATT, CDR2 SNEGSKA (reference sequence). CDR3 nucleotide sequence: TGCAGTGCTGAGGACAGGGGAGACTATGACTACACCTTC. This codes for CSAEDRGDYDYTF.

A few counts support this clonotype. This chain connects TRBV6-5 to TRBJ2-3; the D gene is possibly TRBD1 (6 bases). With 4 bases removed from V and 7 bases from J, the gap between germline ends came to 15 bases. The CDR3 extends over 14 amino acids. CDR1 MNHEY and CDR2 SVGAGI come from the germline V gene. The CDR3 protein is CASSSTSDSYTQYF. In DNA form, the CDR3 reads TGTGCCAGCAGTTCCACGTCGGACAGCTATACGCAGTATTTT.

This chain links TRBV2 with TRBJ1-2; D is undetermined. The CDR3 totals 10 residues. Between the trimmed V and J ends, which lost 8 bases and 8 bases, there was a span of 9 bases. Germline CDR1 is SNHLY and CDR2 is FYNNEI. The CDR3 region has the DNA TGTGCCAGCCAGTCCGGCGGCTACACCTTC. Residues: CASQSGGYTF.

With respect to this clonotype: One end of the junction does not line up with germline, which may come from a read error. The J gene is TRBJ2-2, the V gene TRBV5-5; the D is unclear. This CDR3 comprises 16 residues. The germline V gene encodes CDR1 SGHKS and CDR2 YYEKEE (reference sequence). CDR3 DNA sequence: TGTGCCAGCAGCTTGGCCCGGACGCATAACACCCGGGAGCTGTTTTTT. As protein: CASSLARTHNTRELFF.

The CDR3 bases are TGCAGTGCTAGAGATTACGTCCGTCGGGCTGGCTACACCTTC. This translates into CSARDYVRRAGYTF. The chain joins TRBV20-1 to TRBJ1-2; D not resolved. CDR1 and CDR2 from the germline V gene are DFQATT and SNEGSKA (reference sequence). V lost 0 bases to trimming and J lost 7 bases, with 15 bases between them. CDR3 length equals 14 residues.

V is TRBV6-2 or TRBV6-3 and J is TRBJ2-4; D is ambiguous. TRBJ2-7 explains the end of the DNA better; the J call may be wrong. Germline V gives CDR1 MNHEY, CDR2 SVGEGT. The length of the CDR3 is 15 residues. The CDR3 DNA reads TGTGCCAGCAGACGGACGGATACTTATGGCCACGAGCAGTACTTC. Amino acid sequence: CASRRTDTYGHEQYF.

The chain recombines TRBV7-3 with TRBJ1-1; 7 bases are a match to TRBD1. The germline V gene encodes CDR1 SGHTA and CDR2 FQGTGA. J was trimmed by 0 bases and V by 0 bases; bases with no gene match: 13. The CDR3 totals 19 residues. Here the CDR3 DNA reads TGTGCCAGCAGCTTAACGGGGGGTAGGACAGGTCTTATGAACACTGAAGCTTTCTTT. Translating gives CASSLTGGRTGLMNTEAFF.

The rearrangement joins TRBV28 to TRBJ2-1; 9 positions match TRBD1. Germline CDR1 reads MDHEN; CDR2 reads SYDVKM. CDR3 length: 16 residues. Losses at the gene ends were 6 bases for V and 10 bases for J; bases not matched to a gene: 16. CDR3 in amino acids: CASSRPPGTGSREQFF. The CDR3 DNA is TGTGCCAGCAGCAGGCCTCCCGGGACAGGGTCTAGGGAGCAGTTCTTC.

The gene calls are TRBV5-1 and TRBJ1-2; TRBD1 is a possible D gene (6 bases). Trimming removed 5 bases from V and 6 bases from J, with 17 bases in between. The CDR3 contains 14 residues. Germline CDR1 SGHRS, CDR2 YFSETQ. The CDR3 DNA follows: TGCGCCAGCAGTCCCGACAGGCGTGTCCATGGCTACACCTTC. It encodes CASSPDRRVHGYTF.

The V and J genes are TRBV7-2 and TRBJ2-3; D uncertain. V was shortened by 4 bases and J by 3 bases, with 17 bases between the two germline ends. CDR1 is SGHTA, CDR2 FQGNSA, per germline. The CDR3 extends over 16 amino acids. The CDR3 region has the DNA TGTGCCAGCAGCTACCGAATGGGTTTGGGTACAGATACGCAGTATTTT. Its translation: CASSYRMGLGTDTQYF. The full variable domain, rest sourced from reference TRBV7-2 and TRBJ2-3, is GAGVSQSPSNKVTEKGKDVELRCDPISGHTALYWYRQSLGQGLEFLIYFQGNSAPDKSGLPSDRFSAERTGGSVSTLTIQRTQQEDSAVYLCASSYRMGLGTDTQYFGPGTRLTVL.

This clonotype was observed many times. DNA of the CDR3: TGTGCCAGCTCACCTGGGACAGGGGGTGATACGCAGTATTTT. It yields the protein CASSPGTGGDTQYF. The chain is built from TRBV18 and TRBJ2-3; 11 bases line up with TRBD1. Germline V gene sequence: CDR1 KGHSH, CDR2 LQKENI. There are 14 residues in the CDR3. Trimming cost V 3 bases and J 6 bases; bases outside gene matches: 2.

The gene calls are TRBV5-1 and TRBJ2-2, with D possibly being TRBD2 (6 bases). CDR1 SGHRS and CDR2 YFSETQ come from the germline V gene. Trimming shortened V by 0 bases and J by 1 base, and 10 bases separated the two germline ends. This CDR3 has 16 residues. This chain's CDR3 is CASSLGPGENTGELFF. Written as DNA, the CDR3 is TGCGCCAGCAGCTTGGGCCCGGGGGAGAACACCGGGGAGCTGTTTTTT.

Many counts were recorded for this clonotype. CDR3 in DNA: TGTGCCAGCAGTTTAGCGGGTTACGGCTACGAGCAGTACTTC. Amino acid sequence: CASSLAGYGYEQYF. The chain carries TRBV12-3 or TRBV12-4 and TRBJ2-7; no definite D call. This CDR3 comprises 14 residues. V was cut by 0 bases and J by 3 bases, with 9 bases left in between.

This clonotype has more than one count but fewer than ten. The chain couples TRBV7-2 to TRBJ1-3; D gene uncertain. CDR3 size: 14 residues. Germline-derived CDR1 and CDR2 are SGHTA and FQGNSA. Trimming took 5 bases from V and 0 from J, leaving 8 bases between them. CDR3 coding DNA: TGTGCCAGCAGCCCTCGGACCTCTGGAAACACCATATATTTT. This translates into CASSPRTSGNTIYF.

The J gene is TRBJ2-1, the V gene TRBV19; 8 nucleotides agree with TRBD2. The CDR3 length is 15 residues. V lost 4 bases and J lost 9; bases outside the gene matches: 11. Per germline, CDR1 LNHDA and CDR2 SQIVND (reference sequence). The CDR3 loop reads CASSTRGLGLSEQFF. Written as DNA, the CDR3 is TGTGCCAGTAGTACCAGGGGACTAGGACTGAGTGAGCAGTTCTTC.

This clonotype was seen ten or more times. The chain combines TRBV5-1 with TRBJ1-4; possible D gene TRBD1, 5 bases. The CDR3 has 15 amino acids. CDR1 and CDR2 (germline): SGHRS, YFSETQ. The V and J ends lost 0 bases and 3 bases respectively, with 9 bases between them. Here the CDR3 reads CASSLVEGANEKLFF. CDR3 DNA sequence: TGCGCCAGCAGCTTGGTGGAAGGGGCTAATGAAAAACTGTTTTTT.

The chain links TRBV3-1 to TRBJ2-7, with D unresolved. The CDR3 loop spans 15 amino acids. The ends were cut back, 0 bases at V and 4 bases at J, with 13 bases in the middle. Germline V lookup: CDR1 LGHDT, CDR2 YNNKEL (reference sequence). CDR3 sequence (DNA): TGTGCCAGCAGCCAAGATCCACCGGGCAGGTACGAGCAGTACTTC. It translates to CASSQDPPGRYEQYF.

This clonotype has more than one count but fewer than ten. The chain uses TRBV4-2 and TRBJ2-7, with TRBD2 identical over 9 bases. V lost 3 bases to trimming and J lost 4 bases; unmatched junction nucleotides: 10. Per germline, CDR1 LGHNA and CDR2 YNFKEQ. This CDR3 is built from 16 residues. The CDR3 bases are TGTGCCAGCAGCCAGGGAGTGGGACTAGCTCGGTACGAGCAGTACTTC. This sequence encodes CASSQGVGLARYEQYF.

A few counts support this clonotype. This chain uses TRBV4-1 with TRBJ1-4; TRBD1 agrees at 7 bases. V lost 1 base, J lost 7 bases, and 6 bases stayed unmatched. Germline V gene sequence: CDR1 MGHRA, CDR2 YSYEKL. The CDR3 consists of 15 residues. CDR3 DNA sequence: TGCGCCAGCAGCCAAGTTCAGGGGGTAGTTGAAAAACTGTTTTTT. Translating it yields CASSQVQGVVEKLFF.

The V and J genes are TRBV27 and TRBJ2-4; a weak D match, TRBD2 (5 bases). The germline V gene encodes CDR1 MNHEY and CDR2 SMNVEV (reference sequence). The CDR3 covers 11 residues. Trimming took 6 bases from V and 7 from J, leaving 7 bases between them. CDR3 region: CASRLGNIQYF. The DNA of the CDR3 is TGTGCCAGCAGACTAGGCAACATTCAGTACTTC.